The rows below give T cell receptor beta chains drawn from one sample of a study of OX40 agonist ivuxolimab in advanced cancers. Sequencing was performed with immunoSEQ multiplex PCR; in TCRdb, only in-frame clones are kept and a portion is missing. The data contain approximately 80,000 clones, 94% of them seen just once; the ten biggest clones take up around a tenth. This sample comprised CD4+ or CD8+ T cells sorted from blood, obtained in a trial of the OX40 agonist ivuxolimab. The origin of the receptors is an adult with an advanced solid tumor such as melanoma, head and neck, liver or kidney cancer. Each CDR3 is given with its conserved first and last residue. The D gene is left open where the match is weak. Some rows mark clone size as missing; the rest say once, few, many or name a class of expanded clone.

DNA	CDR3	V	J	D	size
TGCGCCAGCAGTCATGGGGGCCCTAGGGCTAATAGCAATCAGCCCCAGCATTTT	CASSHGGPRANSNQPQHF	TRBV23-1	TRBJ1-5	-	-
TGTGCCAGCAGTGAAATGGCAGGGGTAGTTAGTTATGGCTACACCTTC	CASSEMAGVVSYGYTF	TRBV2	TRBJ1-2	-	-
TGTGCCAGCAGCATAACGGACAGGGGGCCGGGTGGATACGAGCAGTACTTC	CASSITDRGPGGYEQYF	TRBV28	TRBJ2-7	TRBD1	-
TGTGCCAGCAGCTTATGGACCAACCACTACGAGCAGTACTTC	CASSLWTNHYEQYF	TRBV11-2	TRBJ2-7	-	once
TGTGCCAGCAGCGTAGCTAGCGGGGGTTACAATGAGCAGTTCTTC	CASSVASGGYNEQFF	TRBV9	TRBJ2-1	TRBD2	-
TGTGCCAGCAGTGGTCTATCTTATTTGCAAGAGACCCAGTACTTC	CASSGLSYLQETQYF	TRBV6-1	TRBJ2-5	-	-
TGTGCCAGCAGCCCCTCCCAAGCCCCGGGCTACGAGCAGTACTTC	CASSPSQAPGYEQYF	TRBV7-3	TRBJ2-7	-	-
TGTGCCAGCAGTGTGGGACAGGGGTTTGCTGAAGCTTTCTTT	CASSVGQGFAEAFF	TRBV2	TRBJ1-1	TRBD1	once
TGTGCCAGCAGTCGGACAGGGGGGGGCTCCTACGAGCAGTACTTC	CASSRTGGGSYEQYF	TRBV27	TRBJ2-7	TRBD1	-
TGTGCCTGGAGCAGGAACACTGAAGCTTTCTTT	CAWSRNTEAFF	TRBV30	TRBJ1-1	-	once
TGTGCCAGCAGTTGGAGGCAGAGCACAGATACGCAGTATTTT	CASSWRQSTDTQYF	TRBV27	TRBJ2-3	-	-
TGTGCCAGCAGCGACCCCCGGGGGTTCTCTGGAAACACCATATATTTT	CASSDPRGFSGNTIYF	TRBV9	TRBJ1-3	-	-
TGTGCCAGTAACGCCGGCACTGGAAACACCATATATTTT	CASNAGTGNTIYF	TRBV19	TRBJ1-3	-	-
TGTGCCACCAGCAGAGATTTACTAGAGAACGAGCAGTTCTTC	CATSRDLLENEQFF	TRBV15	TRBJ2-1	-	once
TGTGCCAGCAGGGGAGACAGCTACAATGAGCAGTTCTTC	CASRGDSYNEQFF	TRBV11-2	TRBJ2-1	-	-
TGCGCCAGCAGCCAGGGGAGGGGGGTGCTTGGCTACGAGCAGTACTTC	CASSQGRGVLGYEQYF	TRBV4-3	TRBJ2-7	-	-
TGTGCCATCAGTGGCCAGAACACCGGGGAGCTGTTTTTT	CAISGQNTGELFF	TRBV10-3	TRBJ2-2	-	-
TGTGCCAGCAGCTCCTCGATAGGGGTTAACGCTGAAGCTTTCTTT	CASSSSIGVNAEAFF	TRBV11-3	TRBJ1-1	-	-
TGCGCCAGCAGCCCGGGGAGAGGCTCCTACGAGCAGTACTTC	CASSPGRGSYEQYF	TRBV4-3	TRBJ2-7	-	-
TGCGCCAGCAGTGGGCAAGGGCCCCTCTTTAATGAGCAGTTCTTC	CASSGQGPLFNEQFF	TRBV10-2	TRBJ2-1	-	-
TGTGCCAGCAGCGTAGCGGGATCGTTGGGGGAGCAGTACTTC	CASSVAGSLGEQYF	TRBV7-2	TRBJ2-7	TRBD2	-
TGTGCCAGCAGTCCGTCCTGGGAGCAGTACTTC	CASSPSWEQYF	TRBV6-6	TRBJ2-7	-	-
TGTGCCAGCAGCTCAGACCTAGCGGGAGAGGGCAATGAGCAGTTCTTC	CASSSDLAGEGNEQFF	TRBV7-2	TRBJ2-1	TRBD2	-
TGTGCCAGCAGCTTGACAGGTAACTACGAGCAGTACTTC	CASSLTGNYEQYF	TRBV7-3	TRBJ2-7	-	-
TGTGCCAGTAGTATCCAGGCCCAGCCAATACGGGAGCAGTACTTC	CASSIQAQPIREQYF	TRBV19	TRBJ2-7	-	-
TGTGCCAGCAGCTTAGAATCAGGGATCCCCTACGAGCAGTACTTC	CASSLESGIPYEQYF	TRBV7-6	TRBJ2-7	-	-